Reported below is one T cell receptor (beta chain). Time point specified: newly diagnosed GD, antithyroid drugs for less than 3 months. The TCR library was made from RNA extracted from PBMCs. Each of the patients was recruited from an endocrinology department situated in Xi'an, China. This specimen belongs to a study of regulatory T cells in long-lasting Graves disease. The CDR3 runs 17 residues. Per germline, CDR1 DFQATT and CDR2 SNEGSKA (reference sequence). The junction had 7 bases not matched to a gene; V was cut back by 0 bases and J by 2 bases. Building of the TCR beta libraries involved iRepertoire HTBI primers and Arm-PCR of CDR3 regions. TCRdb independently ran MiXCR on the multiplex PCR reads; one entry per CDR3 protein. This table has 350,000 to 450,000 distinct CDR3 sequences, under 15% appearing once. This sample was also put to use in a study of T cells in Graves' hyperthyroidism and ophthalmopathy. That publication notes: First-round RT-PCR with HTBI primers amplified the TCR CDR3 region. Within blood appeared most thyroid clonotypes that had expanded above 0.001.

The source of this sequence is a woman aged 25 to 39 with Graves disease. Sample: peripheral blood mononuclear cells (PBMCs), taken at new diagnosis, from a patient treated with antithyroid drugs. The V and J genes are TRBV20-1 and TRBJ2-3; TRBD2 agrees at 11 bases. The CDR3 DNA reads TGCAGTGCTAGAGACCTACTAGCGGGAGTCTCCACAGATACGCAGTATTTT. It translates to CSARDLLAGVSTDTQYF.